These 25 T cell receptor beta chains were sequenced from one sample in a study of blood T cell repertoires in COVID-19 (dated by TCRdb to 2018 to 2020). The method was the immunoSEQ multiplex PCR assay. TCRdb carries this immuneACCESS record with in-frame sequences only. Its versions omit some clonotypes, under half of them owing to an unresolved V gene in the studies checked, with the rest unexplained. Across this sample there are 45,000 to 70,000 clones, with more than 75% seen only once. The top ten clonotypes cover 5.5% to 7.5% of the sample. The sample taken for sequencing was peripheral blood. The receptors were gathered from a man aged 55 to 70 with acute or convalescent COVID-19.

This clone was seen just once. V usage is TRBV28 and J usage is TRBJ2-5, with 9 bases that match TRBD1. J gave up 2 bases and V 4 bases, and 5 bases lay outside the gene matches. CDR3 length: 15 residues. Germline CDR1 is MDHEN and CDR2 is SYDVKM. The CDR3 loop is CASSSRDRVQETQYF. CDR3 coding DNA: TGTGCCAGCAGTTCCCGGGACAGGGTACAAGAGACCCAGTACTTC.

This chain uses TRBV5-1 with TRBJ2-1, with 13 bases lining up with TRBD2. The length of the CDR3 is 15 residues. The trim removed 1 base at V and 9 bases at J, leaving 4 bases unmatched. The germline CDR1 and CDR2 sequences are SGHRS and YFSETQ. The CDR3 region has the DNA TGCGCCAGCAGCTTGACAACTAGCGGGGGGGCTGAGCAGTTCTTC. Its translation: CASSLTTSGGAEQFF.

The V call is TRBV3-1 (or the pseudogene TRBV3-2), the J call TRBJ1-2; 7 bases fit TRBD1. The germline gives CDR1 LGHDT, CDR2 YNNKEL (reference sequence). Trimming took 4 bases from V and 3 from J; bases not matched to a gene: 2. This CDR3 region has 13 residues. For the CDR3, the DNA is TGTGCCAGCAGCCTCAGGGGGTACTATGGCTACACCTTC. Its protein product is CASSLRGYYGYTF.

V usage is TRBV5-6 and J usage is TRBJ1-3; possibly TRBD1 for D (6 bases). Looked up from germline, CDR1 is SGHDT and CDR2 is YYEEEE. CDR3 length: 15 residues. With 0 bases removed from V and 7 bases from J, the gap between germline ends came to 14 bases. The CDR3 loop is CASSLVPGDANTIYF. CDR3 coding DNA: TGTGCCAGCAGCTTGGTGCCAGGGGATGCGAACACCATATATTTT. Supplemented by reference TRBV5-6 and TRBJ1-3, the full variable domain reads DAGVTQSPTHLIKTRGQQVTLRCSPKSGHDTVSWYQQALGQGPQFIFQYYEEEERQRGNFPDRFSGHQFPNYSSELNVNALLLGDSALYLCASSLVPGDANTIYFGEGSWLTVV.

The chain recombines TRBV7-8 with TRBJ2-7; TRBD2 is a possible D gene (6 bases). Trimming removed 5 bases from V and 3 bases from J, with 17 bases in between. CDR1 SGHVS and CDR2 FQNEAQ come from the germline V gene. There are 15 residues in the CDR3. The CDR3 DNA is TGTGCCAGCAGCCTGGAGGAGGGAATGGGCTACGAGCAGTACTTC. Residues: CASSLEEGMGYEQYF.

This chain connects TRBV27 to TRBJ1-6; 8 bases line up with TRBD1. The V segment lost 5 bases and the J segment 6 bases; nucleotides outside the gene matches: 3. The germline V gene has CDR1 MNHEY and CDR2 SMNVEV (reference sequence). The CDR3 is 14 amino acids. The CDR3 is CASSQGALNSPLHF. CDR3 DNA: TGTGCCAGCAGTCAGGGGGCGCTTAATTCACCCCTCCACTTT.

This chain joins TRBV7-3 and TRBJ1-5, with 7 bases aligning to TRBD1. Per germline, CDR1 SGHTA and CDR2 FQGTGA. The length of the CDR3 is 14 residues. V gave up 6 bases and J gave up 1 base; unmatched junction bases: 3. The DNA for the CDR3 is TGTGCCAGCAGTACGACAGGGAGCAATCAGCCCCAGCATTTT. This gives the protein CASSTTGSNQPQHF.

The rearrangement joins TRBV19 to TRBJ1-1; 9 bases are shared with TRBD1. The CDR3 contains 15 residues. The trim removed 6 bases at V and 3 bases at J, leaving 8 bases unmatched. Germline V lookup: CDR1 LNHDA, CDR2 SQIVND (reference sequence). The DNA of the CDR3 is TGTGCCAGTAGGACTGATGACAGGGGGGACACTGAAGCTTTCTTT. Translating it yields CASRTDDRGDTEAFF.

In its sample, this clone was seen once. This rearrangement joins TRBV27 to TRBJ2-5, with D hard to call. V lost 4 bases and J 1 base, leaving 7 bases between the germline ends. Germline CDR1 and CDR2: MNHEY and SMNVEV (reference sequence). This CDR3 is built from 13 residues. The CDR3 region is CASSYRFQETQYF. CDR3 sequence (DNA): TGTGCCAGCAGTTACAGATTCCAAGAGACCCAGTACTTC.

V gene TRBV7-9 combines with J gene TRBJ1-1; D gene ambiguous. Germline CDR1 and CDR2: SEHNR and FQNEAQ (reference sequence). The CDR3 is 13 amino acids. V lost 0 bases and J 4 bases, leaving 6 bases between the germline ends. The CDR3: CASSLAGATEAFF. CDR3 in DNA: TGTGCCAGCAGCTTAGCGGGCGCCACTGAAGCTTTCTTT.

CDR3 region: CASSPSRGLRSPLHF. The CDR3 DNA reads as TGTGCCAGCAGCCCCTCAAGGGGGCTAAGGTCACCCCTCCACTTT. The chain links TRBV7-2 to TRBJ1-6; 7 nucleotides align to TRBD1. Germline values: CDR1 SGHTA, CDR2 FQGNSA. V trimming: 5 bases; J trimming: 10 bases; junction bases outside the gene matches: 11. The CDR3 consists of 15 residues.

The gene calls are TRBV11-2 and TRBJ2-2, with D perhaps TRBD1 (6 bases). CDR1 SGHAT and CDR2 FQNNGV come from the germline V gene. The CDR3 is made up of 13 amino acids. V dropped 5 bases and J dropped 6 bases, with 10 bases sitting between them. The CDR3 region has the DNA TGTGCCAGCAGCACCCGACAGGCCGGGGAGCTGTTTTTT. Translating gives CASSTRQAGELFF.

The chain links TRBV3-1 (or the pseudogene TRBV3-2) to TRBJ2-2; D is possibly TRBD2 (7 bases). The CDR3 loop spans 17 amino acids. Germline assignment: CDR1 LGHDT and CDR2 YNNKEL (reference sequence). V was cut by 4 bases and J by 5 bases, with 20 bases left in between. In DNA form, the CDR3 reads TGTGCCAGCAGCCGGTGGGAGTTGCGGGGGCGGACCGGGGAGCTGTTTTTT. It codes for CASSRWELRGRTGELFF.

The chain has TRBV10-1 and TRBJ2-7, with D possibly being TRBD2 (5 bases). V was pared by 5 bases and J by 3 bases, with 14 bases between. This CDR3 has 14 residues. Per germline, CDR1 WNHNN and CDR2 SYGVQD (reference sequence). The CDR3 loop reads CASSLGVGGYEQYF. The DNA of the CDR3 is TGCGCCAGCAGTCTGGGAGTCGGAGGCTACGAGCAGTACTTC.

This chain uses TRBV6-5 with TRBJ1-5; 7 bases align to TRBD1. Trimming at V came to 6 bases and at J to 0 bases, leaving 5 bases not matched to a gene. CDR1 and CDR2 (germline): MNHEY, SVGAGI. The CDR3 consists of 15 residues. The CDR3 loop reads CASSRDSVSNQPQHF. CDR3 DNA: TGTGCCAGCAGCCGGGACAGCGTTAGCAATCAGCCCCAGCATTTT.

V and J are TRBV7-8 and TRBJ1-6; D uncertain. The CDR3 totals 14 residues. Germline V gene data show CDR1 as SGHVS and CDR2 as FQNEAQ. Trimming left V 7 bases short and J 0 bases short, with 7 bases between. For the CDR3, the DNA is TGTGCCAGCACCCTTATCTCCTATAATTCACCCCTCCACTTT. It specifies CASTLISYNSPLHF.

This clone has a single count. The chain couples TRBV12-3 or TRBV12-4 to TRBJ1-5, with D hard to call. V lost 5 bases to trimming and J lost 5 bases, with 10 bases between them. This CDR3 has 13 amino acids. The CDR3 DNA reads as TGTGCCAGCAGTCTCTGGCCCGATCAGCCCCAGCATTTT. Protein: CASSLWPDQPQHF.

The rearrangement joins TRBV21-1 to TRBJ1-4; the table's D call, TRBD1, was not checked against the DNA. TRBV21-1 is marked as a pseudogene. This CDR3 is 21 amino acids long. CDR3: CASTPKVEGTGGQETNEKLFF. For the CDR3, the DNA is TGTGCCAGCACCCCGAAGGTCGAGGGGACAGGGGGTCAGGAAACTAATGAAAAACTGTTTTTT.

This clone appeared a single time. The chain is built from TRBV7-3 and TRBJ2-7, with D tentatively TRBD2 (5 bases). In germline, CDR1 is SGHTA, CDR2 FQGTGA. This CDR3 spans 13 amino acids. V shed 0 bases and J shed 12 bases, with 15 bases lying between them. The DNA of the CDR3 is TGTGCCAGCAGCTTAACGAGGGATGGTTTTAGGTACTTC. Amino acid sequence: CASSLTRDGFRYF.

The gene calls are TRBV7-2 and TRBJ1-5; D call uncertain. The CDR3 extends over 13 amino acids. Germline values: CDR1 SGHTA, CDR2 FQGNSA. Trimming removed 5 bases at V and 6 bases at J, with 11 bases between. In DNA, the CDR3 is TGTGCCAGCAGCCTACGCCTATCTCAGCCCCAGCATTTT. Its translation: CASSLRLSQPQHF.

The CDR3 nucleotides read TGTGCCTGGAGTGAACGTGCAGGCCCTGATGGCTACACCTTC. Translating it yields CAWSERAGPDGYTF. The chain combines TRBV30 with TRBJ1-2; D is uncertain. CDR3 length: 14 amino acids. Germline CDR1 reads GTSNPN; CDR2 reads SVGIG (reference sequence). V gave up 1 base and J gave up 6 bases, with 15 bases separating them. The complete variable domain, with remaining parts taken from reference TRBV30 and TRBJ1-2, reads SQTIHQWPATLVQPVGSPLSLECTVEGTSNPNLYWYRQAAGRGLQLLFYSVGIGQISSEVPQNLSASRPQDRQFILSSKKLLLSDSGFYLCAWSERAGPDGYTFGSGTRLTVV.

This clone was recorded a few times. This chain uses TRBV6-1 with TRBJ2-3, with D perhaps TRBD2 (5 bases). The CDR3 covers 14 residues. V was pared by 0 bases and J by 7 bases, with 11 bases between. CDR1 is MNHNS and CDR2 is SASEGT in the germline V gene. The CDR3 region is CASSEALRGNTQYF. The CDR3, as DNA: TGTGCCAGCAGTGAAGCGCTTCGGGGAAATACGCAGTATTTT.

This chain uses TRBV19 with TRBJ1-2, with D hard to call. Per germline, CDR1 LNHDA and CDR2 SQIVND (reference sequence). The CDR3 runs 13 residues. V lost 3 bases, J lost 4 bases, and 9 bases lay in between. CDR3 coding DNA: TGTGCCAGTAGTATGAACAGAATCTATGGCTACACCTTC. Protein: CASSMNRIYGYTF.

This chain links TRBV28 with TRBJ1-2; possibly TRBD1 for D (6 bases). Trimming pared 7 bases from V and 4 bases from J, leaving 19 bases between. The CDR3 is made up of 15 amino acids. CDR1 is MDHEN, CDR2 SYDVKM, per germline. The CDR3 sequence: CASTQPPGHIYGYTF. The CDR3, as DNA: TGTGCCAGCACTCAACCCCCGGGACACATCTATGGCTACACCTTC.

This clone was observed a few times. The chain recombines TRBV7-9 with TRBJ2-5; TRBD1 matches at 11 bases. Unmatched junction bases numbered 2, after V lost 1 base and J lost 4 bases. Germline V gene sequence: CDR1 SEHNR, CDR2 FQNEAQ (reference sequence). This CDR3 region has 15 residues. The CDR3, as DNA: TGTGCCAGCAGCTTAGGTGGACAGGGGGCAGAGACCCAGTACTTC. It encodes CASSLGGQGAETQYF.